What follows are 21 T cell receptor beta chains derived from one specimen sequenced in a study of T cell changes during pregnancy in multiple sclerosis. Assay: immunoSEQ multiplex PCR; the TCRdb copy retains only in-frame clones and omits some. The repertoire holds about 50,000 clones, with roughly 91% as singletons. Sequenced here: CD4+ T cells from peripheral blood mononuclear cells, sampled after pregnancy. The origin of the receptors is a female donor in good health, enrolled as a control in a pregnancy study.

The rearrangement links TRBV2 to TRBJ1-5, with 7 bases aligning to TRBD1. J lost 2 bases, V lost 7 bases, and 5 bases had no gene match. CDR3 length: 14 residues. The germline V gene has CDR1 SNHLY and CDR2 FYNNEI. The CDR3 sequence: CASTQTGRNQPQHF. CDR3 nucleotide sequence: TGTGCCAGCACCCAGACAGGGCGCAATCAGCCCCAGCATTTT. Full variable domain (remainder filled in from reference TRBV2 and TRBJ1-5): EPEVTQTPSHQVTQMGQEVILRCVPISNHLYFYWYRQILGQKVEFLVSFYNNEISEKSEIFDDQFSVERPDGSNFTLKIRSTKLEDSAMYFCASTQTGRNQPQHFGDGTRLSIL.

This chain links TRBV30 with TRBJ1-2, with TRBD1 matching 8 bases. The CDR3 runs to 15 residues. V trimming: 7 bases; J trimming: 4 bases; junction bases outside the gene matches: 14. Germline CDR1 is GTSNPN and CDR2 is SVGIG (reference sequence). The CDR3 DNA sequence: TGTGCCTACCTGACTGACAGGGGTTTTGTCTATGGCTACACCTTC. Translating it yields CAYLTDRGFVYGYTF.

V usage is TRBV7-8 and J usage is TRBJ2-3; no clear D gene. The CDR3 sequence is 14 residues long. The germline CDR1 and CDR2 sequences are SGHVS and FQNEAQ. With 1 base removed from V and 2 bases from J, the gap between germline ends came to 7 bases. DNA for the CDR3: TGTGCCAGCAGCTTAGGGCGGTCCACAGATACGCAGTATTTT. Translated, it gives CASSLGRSTDTQYF.

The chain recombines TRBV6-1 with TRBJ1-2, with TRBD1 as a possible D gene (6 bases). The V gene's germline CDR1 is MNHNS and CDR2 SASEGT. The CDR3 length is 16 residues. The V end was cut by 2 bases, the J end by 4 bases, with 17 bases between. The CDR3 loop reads CASSENPDRSSYGYTF. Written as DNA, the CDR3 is TGTGCCAGCAGTGAAAACCCCGACAGGAGCAGCTATGGCTACACCTTC.

The CDR3 region has the DNA TGTGCCAGCAGGAGTGAGCAGCGCGAGCAGTACTTC. Residues: CASRSEQREQYF. The chain joins TRBV21-1 to TRBJ2-7; TRBD2 is the table's D call and was not checked against the DNA. TRBV21-1 is assigned pseudogene status. This CDR3 region has 12 residues.

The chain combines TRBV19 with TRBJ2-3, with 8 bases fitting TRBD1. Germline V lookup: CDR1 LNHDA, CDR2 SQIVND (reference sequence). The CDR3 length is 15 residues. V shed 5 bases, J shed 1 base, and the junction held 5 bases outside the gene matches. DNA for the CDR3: TGTGCCAGTAGTCTACCGGGACAGGGCACAGATACGCAGTATTTT. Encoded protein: CASSLPGQGTDTQYF.

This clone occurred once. CDR3 DNA sequence: TGTGCCAGCAGTCCGCCCCGGGTCCTTAACAATCAGCCCCAGCATTTT. Its protein product is CASSPPRVLNNQPQHF. The rearrangement joins TRBV28 to TRBJ1-5; no definite D call. CDR3 length: 16 residues. The V gene lost 5 bases and the J gene lost 3 bases, with 17 bases spanning the gap. Germline V gene sequence: CDR1 MDHEN, CDR2 SYDVKM. Based on the CDR3 plus reference TRBV28 and TRBJ1-5, the full variable domain is DVKVTQSSRYLVKRTGEKVFLECVQDMDHENMFWYRQDPGLGLRLIYFSYDVKMKEKGDIPEGYSVSREKKERFSLILESASTNQTSMYLCASSPPRVLNNQPQHFGDGTRLSIL.

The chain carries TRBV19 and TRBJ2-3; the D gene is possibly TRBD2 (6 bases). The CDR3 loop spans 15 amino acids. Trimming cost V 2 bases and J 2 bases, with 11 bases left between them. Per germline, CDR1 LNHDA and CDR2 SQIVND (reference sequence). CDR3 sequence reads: CASSIIGTYTDTQYF. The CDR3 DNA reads TGTGCCAGTAGTATAATAGGGACTTACACAGATACGCAGTATTTT.

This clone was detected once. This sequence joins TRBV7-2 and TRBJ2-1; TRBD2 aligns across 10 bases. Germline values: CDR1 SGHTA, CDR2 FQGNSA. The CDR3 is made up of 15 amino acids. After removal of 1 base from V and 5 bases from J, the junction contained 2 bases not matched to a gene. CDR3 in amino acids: CASSLEAGGNNEQFF. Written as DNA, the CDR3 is TGTGCCAGCAGCTTAGAAGCGGGGGGGAACAATGAGCAGTTCTTC.

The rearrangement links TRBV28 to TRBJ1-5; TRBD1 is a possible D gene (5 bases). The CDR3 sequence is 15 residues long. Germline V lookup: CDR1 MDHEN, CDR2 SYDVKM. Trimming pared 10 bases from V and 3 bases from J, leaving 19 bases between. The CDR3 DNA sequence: TGTGCCATCTCGACAGCCCGAGGACCCAATCAGCCCCAGCATTTT. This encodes CAISTARGPNQPQHF. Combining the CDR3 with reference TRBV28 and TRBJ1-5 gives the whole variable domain DVKVTQSSRYLVKRTGEKVFLECVQDMDHENMFWYRQDPGLGLRLIYFSYDVKMKEKGDIPEGYSVSREKKERFSLILESASTNQTSMYLCAISTARGPNQPQHFGDGTRLSIL.

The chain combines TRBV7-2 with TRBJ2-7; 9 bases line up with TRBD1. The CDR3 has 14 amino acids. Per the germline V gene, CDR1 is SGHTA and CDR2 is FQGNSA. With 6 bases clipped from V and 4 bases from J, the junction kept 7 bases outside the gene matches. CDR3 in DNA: TGTGCCAGCAGGCCCGGGACAGGGTTTTACGAGCAGTACTTC. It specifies CASRPGTGFYEQYF.

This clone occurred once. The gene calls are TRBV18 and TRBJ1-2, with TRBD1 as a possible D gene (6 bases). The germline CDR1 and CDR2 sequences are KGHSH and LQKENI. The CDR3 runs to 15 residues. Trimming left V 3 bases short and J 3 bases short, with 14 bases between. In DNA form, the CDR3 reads TGTGCCAGCTCACCCACAGGGACCCCCTACTATGGCTACACCTTC. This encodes CASSPTGTPYYGYTF. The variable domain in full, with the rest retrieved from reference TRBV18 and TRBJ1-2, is NAGVMQNPRHLVRRRGQEARLRCSPMKGHSHVYWYRQLPEEGLKFMVYLQKENIIDESGMPKERFSAEFPKEGPSILRIQQVVRGDSAAYFCASSPTGTPYYGYTFGSGTRLTVV.

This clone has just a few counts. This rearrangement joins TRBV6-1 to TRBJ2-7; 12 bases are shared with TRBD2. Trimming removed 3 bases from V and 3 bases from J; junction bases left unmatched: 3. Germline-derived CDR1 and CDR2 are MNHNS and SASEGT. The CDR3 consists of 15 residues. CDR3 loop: CASSETSGGNYEQYF. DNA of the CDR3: TGTGCCAGCAGTGAGACTAGCGGGGGTAACTACGAGCAGTACTTC.

The CDR3 sequence is CASSLQLYRTNEKLFF. Here the CDR3 DNA reads TGTGCCAGCAGTTTACAATTGTACAGAACTAATGAAAAACTGTTTTTT. V usage is TRBV28 and J usage is TRBJ1-4; no definite D call. This CDR3 has 16 amino acids. Germline lookup yields CDR1 MDHEN and CDR2 SYDVKM. Trimming took 2 bases from V and 1 from J, leaving 11 bases between them.

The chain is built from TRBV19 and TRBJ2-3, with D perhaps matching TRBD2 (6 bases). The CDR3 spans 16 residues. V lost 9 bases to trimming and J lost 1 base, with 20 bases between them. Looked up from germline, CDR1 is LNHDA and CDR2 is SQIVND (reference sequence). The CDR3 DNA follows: TGTGCCAGCAGTCCGACTAGTATAAGTGGCACAGATACGCAGTATTTT. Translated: CASSPTSISGTDTQYF.

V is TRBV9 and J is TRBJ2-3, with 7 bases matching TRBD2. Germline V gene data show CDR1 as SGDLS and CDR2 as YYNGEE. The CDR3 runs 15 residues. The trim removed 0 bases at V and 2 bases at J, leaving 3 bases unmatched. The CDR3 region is CASSVGAGVTDTQYF. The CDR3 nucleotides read TGTGCCAGCAGCGTAGGGGCGGGGGTCACAGATACGCAGTATTTT.

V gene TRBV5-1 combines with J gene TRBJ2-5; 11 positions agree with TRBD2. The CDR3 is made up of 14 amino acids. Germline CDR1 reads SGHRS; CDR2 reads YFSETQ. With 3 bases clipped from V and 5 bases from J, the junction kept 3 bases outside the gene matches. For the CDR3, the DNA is TGCGCCAGCAGCTCACTAGCGGGAGCCGAGACCCAGTACTTC. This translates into CASSSLAGAETQYF.

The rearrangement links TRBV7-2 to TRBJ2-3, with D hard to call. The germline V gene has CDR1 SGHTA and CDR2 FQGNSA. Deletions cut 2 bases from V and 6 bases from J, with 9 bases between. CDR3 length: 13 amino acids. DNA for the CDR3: TGTGCCAGCAGCTTAACACGCGGTGATACGCAGTATTTT. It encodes CASSLTRGDTQYF.

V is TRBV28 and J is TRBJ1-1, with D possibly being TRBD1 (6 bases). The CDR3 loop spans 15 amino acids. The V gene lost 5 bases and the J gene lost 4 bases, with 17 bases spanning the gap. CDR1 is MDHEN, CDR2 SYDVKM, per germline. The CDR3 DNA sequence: TGTGCCAGCAGTGGGGGCAGGGGCCCCCCCACTGAAGCTTTCTTT. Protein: CASSGGRGPPTEAFF. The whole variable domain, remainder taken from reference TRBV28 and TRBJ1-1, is DVKVTQSSRYLVKRTGEKVFLECVQDMDHENMFWYRQDPGLGLRLIYFSYDVKMKEKGDIPEGYSVSREKKERFSLILESASTNQTSMYLCASSGGRGPPTEAFFGQGTRLTVV.

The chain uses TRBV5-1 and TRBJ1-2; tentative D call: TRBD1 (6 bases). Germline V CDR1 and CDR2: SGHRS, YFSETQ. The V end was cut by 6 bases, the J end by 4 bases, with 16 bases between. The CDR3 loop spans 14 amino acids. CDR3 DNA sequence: TGCGCCAGCAACTCCGGGGCAGGGGTCTATGGCTACACCTTC. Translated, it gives CASNSGAGVYGYTF.

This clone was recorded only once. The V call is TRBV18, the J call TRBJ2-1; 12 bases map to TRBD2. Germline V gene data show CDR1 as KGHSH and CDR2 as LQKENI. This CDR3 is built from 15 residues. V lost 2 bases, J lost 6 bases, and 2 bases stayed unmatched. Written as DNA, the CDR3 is TGTGCCAGCTCACCAGGGACTAGCGGGCTCAATGAGCAGTTCTTC. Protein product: CASSPGTSGLNEQFF.